Detailed here is one T cell receptor (beta chain). Its antigen is not known. Between the trimmed V and J ends, which lost 0 bases and 3 bases, there was a span of 12 bases. There are 15 residues in the CDR3. Germline V gene data show CDR1 as KGHSH and CDR2 as LQKENI. These data come from a study of identical twins. No donor was unhealthy or non-Caucasian. General study results and limits: High-abundance cord blood beta clonotypes had fewer insertions; memory repertoires showed none. Out-of-frame TCR alpha sharing in monozygotic twins exceeded recombination model predictions. Excess low generation probability was seen in twin-shared out-of-frame alpha sequences.

TCRdb redid the calling of the 5' RACE reads with MiXCR, one entry per CDR3 protein. The repertoire holds 540,000 or so distinct CDR3 sequences, with around 24% as singletons. This same sample was also taken into another study, of yellow fever vaccine responses in identical twins.

The chain links TRBV18 to TRBJ2-7; weak D call: TRBD2 (5 bases). The clonotype originates from a woman under 30 in good health. The sample consisted of CD4+ T cells sorted from blood. The CDR3 protein is CASSPPSSSYYEQYF. In DNA, the CDR3 is TGTGCCAGCTCACCACCGTCTAGCAGCTACTACGAGCAGTACTTC.